Listed below are T cell receptor beta chains from one sample, sequenced in a study of blood T cell repertoires in COVID-19. Sequencing used immunoSEQ multiplex PCR; TCRdb keeps in-frame clones, though not all of them. The sample contains about 320,000 clones, 85% of which appear only once. Source material: PBMCs or T cells enriched from blood (not recorded which). The receptors stem from a woman aged 30 to 39 who had been exposed to COVID-19. The CDR3 runs from the conserved cysteine through the conserved F or W. Fields, in order: D gene, V gene, J gene, clone size, CDR3 protein, CDR3 DNA. The D gene is left open where the match is weak. Not every row has a clone size; where given, it reads once, few, many or a size class.

TRBD1	TRBV6-5	TRBJ1-4	.	CASSDRGTNEKLFF	TGTGCCAGCAGCGACAGGGGAACTAATGAAAAACTGTTTTTT
TRBD2	TRBV4-3	TRBJ2-1	.	CASSQAAGGLGEQFF	TGCGCCAGCAGCCAAGCAGCGGGGGGGCTGGGTGAGCAGTTCTTC
.	TRBV6-5	TRBJ1-2	.	CASSRMRQNYGYTF	TGTGCCAGCAGTAGAATGCGACAGAACTATGGCTACACCTTC
TRBD1	TRBV11-2	TRBJ2-1	.	CASSTRQGVTNEQFF	TGTGCCAGCAGCACCAGACAGGGTGTAACGAATGAGCAGTTCTTC
.	TRBV28	TRBJ2-7	few	CASSLGRDSSYEQYF	TGTGCCAGCAGTCTTGGCCGAGACTCTAGCTACGAGCAGTACTTC
.	TRBV18	TRBJ2-7	.	CASSPGADGEQYF	TGTGCCAGCTCACCAGGGGCAGATGGCGAGCAGTACTTC
.	TRBV7-2	TRBJ2-3	.	CASSPLDTQYF	TGTGCCAGCAGCCCCCTGGATACGCAGTATTTT
.	TRBV10-3	TRBJ2-1	.	CAISDLGLAGALNEQFF	TGTGCCATCAGTGATTTAGGTCTGGCGGGGGCCCTCAATGAGCAGTTCTTC
TRBD1	TRBV27	TRBJ1-1	many	CASGQGLDRRNTEAFF	TGTGCCAGCGGCCAGGGCCTGGACAGGCGGAACACTGAAGCTTTCTTT
.	TRBV5-1	TRBJ1-6	.	CASSLVGRGANSPLHF	TGCGCCAGCAGCTTGGTCGGGAGGGGGGCAAATTCACCCCTCCACTTT